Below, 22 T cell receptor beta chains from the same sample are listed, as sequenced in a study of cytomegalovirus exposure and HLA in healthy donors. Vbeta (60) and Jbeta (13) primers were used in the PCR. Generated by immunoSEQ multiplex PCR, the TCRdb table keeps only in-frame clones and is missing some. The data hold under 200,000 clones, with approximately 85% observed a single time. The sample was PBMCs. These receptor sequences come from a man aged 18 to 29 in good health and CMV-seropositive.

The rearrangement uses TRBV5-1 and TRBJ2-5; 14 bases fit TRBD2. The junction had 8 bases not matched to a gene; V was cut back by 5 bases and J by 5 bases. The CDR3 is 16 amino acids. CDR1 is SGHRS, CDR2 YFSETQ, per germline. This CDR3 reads CASRQGTSGGLETQYF. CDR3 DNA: TGCGCCAGCAGACAAGGGACTAGCGGGGGTCTGGAGACCCAGTACTTC.

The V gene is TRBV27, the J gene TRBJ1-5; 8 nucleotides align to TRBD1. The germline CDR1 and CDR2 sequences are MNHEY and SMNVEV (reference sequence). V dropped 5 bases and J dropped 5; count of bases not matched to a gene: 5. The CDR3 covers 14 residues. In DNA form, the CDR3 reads TGTGCCAGCAGTACACGGACAGGGTATCAGCCCCAGCATTTT. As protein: CASSTRTGYQPQHF.

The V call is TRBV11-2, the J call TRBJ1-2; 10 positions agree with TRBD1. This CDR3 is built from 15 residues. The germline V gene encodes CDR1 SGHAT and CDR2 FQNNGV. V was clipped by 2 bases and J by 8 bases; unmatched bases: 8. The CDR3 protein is CASSLLTGTGDGYTF. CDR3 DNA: TGTGCCAGCAGCTTACTAACCGGGACAGGGGACGGCTACACCTTC.

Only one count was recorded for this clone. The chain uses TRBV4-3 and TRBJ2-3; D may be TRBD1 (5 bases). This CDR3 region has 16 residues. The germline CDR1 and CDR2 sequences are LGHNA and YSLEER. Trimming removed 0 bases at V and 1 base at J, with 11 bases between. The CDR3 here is CASSQDLGRGTDTQYF. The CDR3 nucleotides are TGCGCCAGCAGCCAAGATCTAGGCAGGGGCACAGATACGCAGTATTTT.

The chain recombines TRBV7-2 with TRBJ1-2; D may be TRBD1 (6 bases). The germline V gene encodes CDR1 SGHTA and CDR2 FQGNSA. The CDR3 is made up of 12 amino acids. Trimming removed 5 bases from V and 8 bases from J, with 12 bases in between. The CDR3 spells CASSTRQVGYTF. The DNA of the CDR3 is TGTGCCAGCAGCACCCGACAGGTCGGCTACACCTTC.

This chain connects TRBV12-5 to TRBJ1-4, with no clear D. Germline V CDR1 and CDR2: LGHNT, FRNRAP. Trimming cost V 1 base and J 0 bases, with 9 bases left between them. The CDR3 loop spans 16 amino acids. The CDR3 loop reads CASGLGASATNEKLFF. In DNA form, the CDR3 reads TGTGCTAGTGGTTTGGGGGCCAGTGCAACTAATGAAAAACTGTTTTTT.

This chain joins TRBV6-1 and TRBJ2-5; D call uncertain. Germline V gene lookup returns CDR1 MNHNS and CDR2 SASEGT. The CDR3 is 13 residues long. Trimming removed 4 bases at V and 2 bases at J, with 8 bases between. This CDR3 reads CASSVGSQETQYF. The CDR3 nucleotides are TGTGCCAGCAGTGTCGGGTCTCAAGAGACCCAGTACTTC.

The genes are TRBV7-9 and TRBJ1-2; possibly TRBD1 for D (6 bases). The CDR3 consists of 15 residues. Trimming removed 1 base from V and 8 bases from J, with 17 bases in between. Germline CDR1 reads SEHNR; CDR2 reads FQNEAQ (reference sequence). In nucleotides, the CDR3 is TGTGCCAGCAGCTTAGAATCTGGGCTTCAGGGGGGCTACACCTTC. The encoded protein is CASSLESGLQGGYTF.

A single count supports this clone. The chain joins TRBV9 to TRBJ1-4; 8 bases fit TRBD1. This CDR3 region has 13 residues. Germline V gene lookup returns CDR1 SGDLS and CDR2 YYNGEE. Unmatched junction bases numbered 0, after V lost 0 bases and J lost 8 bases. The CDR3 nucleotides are TGTGCCAGCAGCGTAGGGACAGGGGAAAAACTGTTTTTT. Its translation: CASSVGTGEKLFF.

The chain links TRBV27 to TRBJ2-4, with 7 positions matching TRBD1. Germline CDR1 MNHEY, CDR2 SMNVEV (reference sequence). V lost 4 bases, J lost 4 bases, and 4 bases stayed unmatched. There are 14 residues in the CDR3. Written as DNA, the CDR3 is TGTGCCAGCAGTTCTAGGGACAGAAAAAACATTCAGTACTTC. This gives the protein CASSSRDRKNIQYF.

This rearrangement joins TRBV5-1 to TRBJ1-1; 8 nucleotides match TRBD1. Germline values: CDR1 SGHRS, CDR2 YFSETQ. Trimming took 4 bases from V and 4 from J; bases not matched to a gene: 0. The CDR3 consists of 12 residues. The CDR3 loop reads CASSDRGTEAFF. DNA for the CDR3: TGCGCCAGCAGCGACAGGGGCACTGAAGCTTTCTTT.

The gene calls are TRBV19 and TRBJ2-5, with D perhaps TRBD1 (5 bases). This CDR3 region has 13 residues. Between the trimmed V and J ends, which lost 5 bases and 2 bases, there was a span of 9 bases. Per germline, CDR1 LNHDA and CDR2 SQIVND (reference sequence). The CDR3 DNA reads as TGTGCCAGTAGTGCGGACACTCAAGAGACCCAGTACTTC. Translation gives CASSADTQETQYF.

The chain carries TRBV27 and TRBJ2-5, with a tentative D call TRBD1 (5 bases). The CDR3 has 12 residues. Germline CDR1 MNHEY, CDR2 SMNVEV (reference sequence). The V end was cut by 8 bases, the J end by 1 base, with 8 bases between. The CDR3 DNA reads TGTGCCAGCGGACACATCCAAGAGACCCAGTACTTC. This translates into CASGHIQETQYF.

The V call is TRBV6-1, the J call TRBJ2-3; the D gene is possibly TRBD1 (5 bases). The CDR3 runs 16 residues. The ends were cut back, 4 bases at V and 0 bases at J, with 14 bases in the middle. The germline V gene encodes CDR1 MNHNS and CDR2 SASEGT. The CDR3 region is CASSAKTEPSTDTQYF. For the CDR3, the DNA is TGTGCCAGCAGTGCTAAGACAGAGCCTAGCACAGATACGCAGTATTTT.

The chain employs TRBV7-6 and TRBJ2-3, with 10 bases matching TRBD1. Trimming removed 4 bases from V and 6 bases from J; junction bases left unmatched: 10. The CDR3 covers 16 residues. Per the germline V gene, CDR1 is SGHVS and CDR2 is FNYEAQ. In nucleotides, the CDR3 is TGTGCCAGCAGCTCCGGGACAGGGGAACTTCGGGATACGCAGTATTTT. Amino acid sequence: CASSSGTGELRDTQYF.

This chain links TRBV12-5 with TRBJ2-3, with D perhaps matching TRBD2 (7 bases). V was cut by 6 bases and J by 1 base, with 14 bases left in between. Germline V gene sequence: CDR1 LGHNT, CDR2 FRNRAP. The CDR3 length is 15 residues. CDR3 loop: CASGPRGGGTDTQYF. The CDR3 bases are TGTGCTAGTGGCCCCAGGGGAGGGGGCACAGATACGCAGTATTTT.

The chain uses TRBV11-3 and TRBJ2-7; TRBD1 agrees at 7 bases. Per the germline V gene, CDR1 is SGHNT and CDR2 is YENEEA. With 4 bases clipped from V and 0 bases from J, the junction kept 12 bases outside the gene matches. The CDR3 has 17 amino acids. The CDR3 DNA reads TGTGCCAGCAGCTCGCACAACCACAGGGGAAACTCCTACGAGCAGTACTTC. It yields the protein CASSSHNHRGNSYEQYF.

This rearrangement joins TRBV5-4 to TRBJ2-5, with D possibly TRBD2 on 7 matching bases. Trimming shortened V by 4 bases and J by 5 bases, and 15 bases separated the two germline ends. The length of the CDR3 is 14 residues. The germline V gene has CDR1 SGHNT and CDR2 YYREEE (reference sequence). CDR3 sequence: CASSIYREGETQYF. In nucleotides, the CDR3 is TGTGCCAGCAGCATCTACAGGGAGGGGGAGACCCAGTACTTC. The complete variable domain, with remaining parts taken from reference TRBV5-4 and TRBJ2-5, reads ETGVTQSPTHLIKTRGQQVTLRCSSQSGHNTVSWYQQALGQGPQFIFQYYREEENGRGNFPPRFSGLQFPNYSSELNVNALELDDSALYLCASSIYREGETQYFGPGTRLLVL.

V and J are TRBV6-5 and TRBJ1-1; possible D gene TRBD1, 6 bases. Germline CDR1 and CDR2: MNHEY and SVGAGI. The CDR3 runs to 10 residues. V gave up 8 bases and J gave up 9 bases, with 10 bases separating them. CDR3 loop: CASGTHKAFF. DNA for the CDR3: TGTGCCAGCGGGACACATAAAGCTTTCTTT.

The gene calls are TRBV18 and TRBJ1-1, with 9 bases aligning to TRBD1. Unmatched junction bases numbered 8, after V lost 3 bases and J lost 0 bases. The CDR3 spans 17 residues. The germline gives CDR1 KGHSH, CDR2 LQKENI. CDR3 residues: CASSPGQGTNMNTEAFF. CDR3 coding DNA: TGTGCCAGCTCACCTGGACAGGGGACTAATATGAACACTGAAGCTTTCTTT.

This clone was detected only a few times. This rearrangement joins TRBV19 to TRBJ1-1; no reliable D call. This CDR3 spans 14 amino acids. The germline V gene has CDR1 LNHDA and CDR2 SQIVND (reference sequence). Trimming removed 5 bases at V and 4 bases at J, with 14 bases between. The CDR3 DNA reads TGTGCCAGTAGTTTATTACTGTCTGGCACTGAAGCTTTCTTT. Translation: CASSLLLSGTEAFF.

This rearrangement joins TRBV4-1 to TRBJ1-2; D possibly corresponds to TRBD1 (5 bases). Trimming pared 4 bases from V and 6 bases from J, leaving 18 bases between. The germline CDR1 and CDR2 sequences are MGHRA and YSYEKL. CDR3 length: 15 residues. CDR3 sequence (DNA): TGCGCCAGCAGCCCCCCGGGGGGACGGAACCATGGCTACACCTTC. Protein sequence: CASSPPGGRNHGYTF.